This T cell receptor (beta chain) was observed in a study of cytotoxic CD8 clonotypes in ibrutinib-treated CLL. General study findings and limits: Having risen at ibrutinib response, clonality had fallen back toward baseline by progression.

Some clones are missing from TCRdb's copy, which holds only in-frame ones; the method was immunoSEQ multiplex PCR. The profile shows some 150,000 clones, approximately 75% of them singletons. Deletions cut 1 base from V and 2 bases from J, with 6 bases between. This CDR3 has 13 residues. CDR1 is SGHDT, CDR2 YYEEEE, per germline. This clone was seen more than once but under ten times. Its specificity is unknown. This receptor was taken from a human donor with chronic lymphocytic leukemia. The sample in question was PBMCs, obtained after 12 months of ibrutinib treatment. The chain joins TRBV5-6 to TRBJ1-1; no reliable D call. CDR3 DNA sequence: TGTGCCAGCAGCTTGTACATCAACACTGAAGCTTTCTTT. Its translation is CASSLYINTEAFF.